Listed below are T cell receptor beta chains from one sample, sequenced in a study of cytomegalovirus exposure and HLA in healthy donors. Sequencing was performed with immunoSEQ multiplex PCR; in TCRdb, only in-frame clones are kept and a portion is missing. The sample has about 90,000 clones; roughly 60% are singletons. Sequenced material: PBMCs. These receptors all stem from a woman younger than 45 in good health and CMV-seropositive. The CDR3 runs from the conserved cysteine through the conserved F or W. Clone size is stated in some rows and not others, as once, few, many or a class when expanded.

j_gene,v_gene,abundance,CDR3aa
TRBJ2-1,TRBV5-4,NA,CASSHATGAWNEQFF
TRBJ1-2,TRBV5-1,few,CASSLGTDYPRYGYTF
TRBJ2-3,TRBV7-2,few,CASSARQGTDTQYF
TRBJ1-4,TRBV27,NA,CASSLKSGRDEKLFF
TRBJ2-7,TRBV4-2,NA,CASSPGTNSGGAYEQYF
TRBJ1-5,TRBV12-5,NA,CASGFYRVEQPQHF
TRBJ2-1,TRBV28,NA,CASSLYSYPPYNEQFF
TRBJ1-6,TRBV12-5,NA,CASGREGSPLHF
TRBJ1-1,TRBV7-2,NA,CASSYLGGGTEAFF
TRBJ2-1,TRBV6-6,NA,CASSYVGGDSYNEQFF
TRBJ2-1,TRBV7-8,NA,CASSNKDRLYEQFF
TRBJ1-6,TRBV6-1,NA,CASSVTGGNSPLHF
TRBJ2-3,TRBV30,NA,CAWRGRGREFKTDTQYF
TRBJ1-4,TRBV7-8,NA,CASSLFSGTGGQEKLFF
TRBJ2-2,TRBV5-1,NA,CASSLVGGRTGELFF
TRBJ1-4,TRBV30,NA,CALTGSGEKLFF
TRBJ1-1,TRBV19,NA,CASRFDRGNTEAFF
TRBJ1-5,TRBV5-6,NA,CASSLGEGSNQPQHF
TRBJ2-1,TRBV7-2,NA,CASSLLAGGPGGNEQFF
TRBJ1-2,TRBV2,NA,CASRGDSFNGYTF
TRBJ2-1,TRBV19,NA,CASNSGGYNEQFF
TRBJ1-1,TRBV19,NA,CASSTERQGTGAFF
TRBJ1-1,TRBV7-2,once,CASSLYGLRGTEAFF
TRBJ1-2,TRBV19,NA,CASREGGTGMNYGYTF
TRBJ1-2,TRBV19,NA,CASSISASSGYTF
TRBJ2-5,TRBV6-5,NA,CASSPTQGETQYF
TRBJ2-1,TRBV10-3,NA,CAISGGTGGGEQFF
TRBJ1-1,TRBV29-1,NA,CSVETQGQGAFF
TRBJ2-7,TRBV7-9,NA,CASLDSEENSYEQYF
TRBJ1-3,TRBV15,NA,CATSSPGTSGNTIYF
TRBJ2-2,TRBV7-2,NA,CASSPRTGTGVVGELFF
TRBJ1-3,TRBV11-3,NA,CASSLRDSGNTIYF
TRBJ2-3,TRBV27,few,CASSYQGAPDTQYF
TRBJ2-7,TRBV11-3,few,CASSHPSGGSPYEQYF
TRBJ1-1,TRBV30,NA,CAWSLAYRLNTEAFF
TRBJ2-4,TRBV7-9,NA,CSSSLALSSEPKNIQYF
TRBJ1-4,TRBV4-3,NA,CASSQGGTGNEKLFF
TRBJ1-1,TRBV19,NA,CASSALGMGGNTEAFF
TRBJ2-3,TRBV5-6,few,CASSGGSSGDTQYF
TRBJ2-1,TRBV19,once,CASSILPSGGHHNEQFF
TRBJ1-2,TRBV7-9,NA,CASIGPRVGGYPF
TRBJ1-1,TRBV6-1,NA,CASSPGQPFEAFF
TRBJ2-3,TRBV7-6,NA,CASSLGTLSGGYTQYF
TRBJ2-1,TRBV7-9,few,CASSALTGGFLDEQFF
TRBJ2-3,TRBV19,NA,CASKEQGRTDTQYF
TRBJ2-2,TRBV12-5,once,CASARGANTGELFF
NA,TRBV27,few,CASSQEGGWNEQYF
TRBJ2-5,TRBV7-3,NA,CASSLGGQGKTQYF
TRBJ1-6,TRBV7-2,NA,CASSLNRPGKDSPLHF
TRBJ2-2,TRBV29-1,NA,CSVAGLGNTGELFF
TRBJ1-6,TRBV6-6,once,CASTPRTGDSPLHF
TRBJ1-1,TRBV7-9,NA,CSSSFSGRGFNTEAFF
TRBJ1-4,TRBV6-1,NA,CASSSQGANEKLFF
TRBJ2-5,TRBV27,NA,CASSRTSGGRSQETQYF